The 17 T cell receptor beta chains in this list originate from one sample, sequenced in a study of OX40 agonist ivuxolimab in advanced cancers. Produced via immunoSEQ multiplex PCR; TCRdb's table is partial and in-frame only. The sample shows over 50,000 clones, around 89% of them seen only once. Material: CD4+ or CD8+ T cells sorted from blood, obtained in a trial of the OX40 agonist ivuxolimab. The receptors come from an adult with an advanced solid tumor such as melanoma, head and neck, liver or kidney cancer.

The genes are TRBV6-4 and TRBJ2-1, with D perhaps TRBD2 (7 bases). V gave up 5 bases and J gave up 9 bases, with 20 bases separating them. Per the germline V gene, CDR1 is MRHNA and CDR2 is SNTAGT. CDR3 length: 15 residues. This CDR3 reads CASSPQRGGLSEQFF. The CDR3 nucleotides read TGTGCCAGCAGTCCTCAAAGGGGGGGGTTAAGTGAGCAGTTCTTC.

CDR3 nucleotide sequence: TGTGCCAGCAGTGGTGGGCATAATGAAAAACTGTTTTTT. Encoded protein: CASSGGHNEKLFF. The V call is TRBV2, the J call TRBJ1-4; no reliable D call. Germline V gene sequence: CDR1 SNHLY, CDR2 FYNNEI. V lost 4 bases to trimming and J lost 4 bases, with 7 bases between them. The CDR3 loop spans 13 amino acids. Variable domain in full (rest from reference TRBV2 and TRBJ1-4): EPEVTQTPSHQVTQMGQEVILRCVPISNHLYFYWYRQILGQKVEFLVSFYNNEISEKSEIFDDQFSVERPDGSNFTLKIRSTKLEDSAMYFCASSGGHNEKLFFGSGTQLSVL.

The chain carries TRBV19 and TRBJ2-7; TRBD2 might be the D (6 bases). The CDR3 totals 14 residues. The V end lost 4 bases, the J end lost 3 bases, and 13 bases lay between the germline ends. The germline gives CDR1 LNHDA, CDR2 SQIVND (reference sequence). CDR3 DNA sequence: TGTGCCAGTAGTAGCCGGGGGTACCTCTACGAGCAGTACTTC. Translated, it gives CASSSRGYLYEQYF.

The chain uses TRBV28 and TRBJ1-2; the D is unclear. V dropped 4 bases and J dropped 4 bases, with 10 bases sitting between them. Germline V gene lookup returns CDR1 MDHEN and CDR2 SYDVKM. The CDR3 is 13 amino acids. The chain's CDR3 is CASSYTGTYGYTF. CDR3 DNA: TGTGCCAGCAGTTACACGGGTACCTATGGCTACACCTTC.

This chain uses TRBV11-1 with TRBJ2-2; tentative D call: TRBD2 (6 bases). V was clipped by 2 bases and J by 9 bases, with 10 bases between them. The germline CDR1 and CDR2 sequences are SGHAT and FQDESV (reference sequence). The CDR3 totals 13 residues. The CDR3 coding sequence is TGTGCCAGCAGCTTACCGGAGGGAAGGGAGCTGTTTTTT. Its protein product is CASSLPEGRELFF.

The chain joins TRBV7-3 to TRBJ2-1, with D maybe TRBD1 (6 bases). The CDR3 has 13 amino acids. Trimming removed 5 bases at V and 4 bases at J, with 9 bases between. Per the germline V gene, CDR1 is SGHTA and CDR2 is FQGTGA. The CDR3 loop is CASSATGYNEQFF. CDR3 in DNA: TGTGCCAGCAGCGCCACAGGGTACAATGAGCAGTTCTTC. Combining the CDR3 with reference TRBV7-3 and TRBJ2-1 gives the whole variable domain GAGVSQTPSNKVTEKGKYVELRCDPISGHTALYWYRQSLGQGPEFLIYFQGTGAADDSGLPNDRFFAVRPEGSVSTLKIQRTERGDSAVYLCASSATGYNEQFFGPGTRLTVL.

This clone appeared once. The CDR3 bases are TGTGCCAGCAGCGGGGGGTATGAGCAGTTCTTC. It yields the protein CASSGGYEQFF. V usage is TRBV7-9 and J usage is TRBJ2-1; TRBD2 might be the D (6 bases). V dropped 5 bases and J dropped 8 bases, with 7 bases sitting between them. This CDR3 contains 11 residues. Germline loops: CDR1 SEHNR, CDR2 FQNEAQ (reference sequence).

The chain recombines TRBV4-3 with TRBJ2-7; possibly TRBD2 for D (7 bases). CDR1 and CDR2 from the germline V gene are LGHNA and YSLEER. Trimming cost V 4 bases and J 6 bases, with 19 bases left between them. This CDR3 is built from 15 residues. CDR3 DNA sequence: TGCGCCAGCAGCCCTGACAACCCGGGGGGCTCCGAGCAGTACTTC. Amino acids: CASSPDNPGGSEQYF.

The chain combines TRBV27 with TRBJ2-3; 8 positions match TRBD2. This CDR3 contains 14 residues. V lost 6 bases, J lost 4 bases, and 6 bases stayed unmatched. Germline loops: CDR1 MNHEY, CDR2 SMNVEV (reference sequence). For the CDR3, the DNA is TGTGCCAGCAGCCCTGGACTAGCTGCAGATACGCAGTATTTT. Its protein product is CASSPGLAADTQYF.

The gene calls are TRBV6-4 and TRBJ1-1; D remains ambiguous. Germline loops: CDR1 MRHNA, CDR2 SNTAGT. The CDR3 has 13 amino acids. Trimming took 5 bases from V and 0 from J, leaving 7 bases between them. CDR3 residues: CASSLNMNTEAFF. In DNA form, the CDR3 reads TGTGCCAGCAGTCTAAACATGAACACTGAAGCTTTCTTT.

Concerning this clone: This CDR3 is also generated by other DNA sequences in the sample. J is TRBJ2-1 and V is TRBV7-3; 13 bases fit TRBD2. CDR3 length: 15 residues. With 4 bases clipped from V and 7 bases from J, the junction kept 4 bases outside the gene matches. Germline CDR1 and CDR2: SGHTA and FQGTGA. The CDR3 coding sequence is TGTGCCAGCAGCTCCGGGACTAGCGGGGCGAATGAGCAGTTCTTC. Its translation is CASSSGTSGANEQFF. The entire variable domain, with the rest obtained from reference TRBV7-3 and TRBJ2-1, is as follows: GAGVSQTPSNKVTEKGKYVELRCDPISGHTALYWYRQSLGQGPEFLIYFQGTGAADDSGLPNDRFFAVRPEGSVSTLKIQRTERGDSAVYLCASSSGTSGANEQFFGPGTRLTVL.

The chain carries TRBV5-4 and TRBJ1-2, with TRBD1 matching 9 bases. CDR3 length: 18 amino acids. Per germline, CDR1 SGHNT and CDR2 YYREEE (reference sequence). With V trimmed by 6 bases and J by 1 base, 16 bases remained unmatched. The CDR3, as DNA: TGTGCCAGCACCGACCCCCTGGGACAGGGATTAAGTAACTATGGCTACACCTTC. This codes for CASTDPLGQGLSNYGYTF.

About this clone: The same CDR3 arises from other DNA sequences in this sample as well. The chain recombines TRBV4-3 with TRBJ2-7, with TRBD1 matching 7 bases. V was pared by 1 base and J by 2 bases, with 2 bases of the junction left unmatched. CDR1 and CDR2 (germline): LGHNA, YSLEER. The CDR3 spans 14 residues. The DNA of the CDR3 is TGCGCCAGCAGCCAAGGGACAGGAACCTACGAGCAGTACTTC. Encoded protein: CASSQGTGTYEQYF.

J is TRBJ1-4 and V is TRBV10-3; the D gene is possibly TRBD1 (5 bases). CDR3 length: 15 residues. CDR1 and CDR2 (germline): ENHRY, SYGVKD. V was trimmed by 4 bases and J by 12 bases, leaving 21 bases between them. CDR3 DNA sequence: TGTGCCATCAGTGGCGGGGCAAGGAGCGTTTCGGAACTGTTTTTT. Protein product: CAISGGARSVSELFF.

The chain is built from TRBV9 and TRBJ2-7; tentative D call: TRBD2 (6 bases). Germline CDR1 is SGDLS and CDR2 is YYNGEE. Trimming removed 3 bases from V and 3 bases from J, with 13 bases in between. The CDR3 covers 14 residues. The CDR3 DNA is TGTGCCAGCAGCGGGGGGGTACCTAACTACGAGCAGTACTTC. Protein sequence: CASSGGVPNYEQYF.

This chain links TRBV6-4 with TRBJ2-3, with D maybe TRBD1 (6 bases). V was clipped by 3 bases and J by 2 bases, with 12 bases between them. This CDR3 is 15 amino acids long. Germline V gene sequence: CDR1 MRHNA, CDR2 SNTAGT. CDR3: CASSEGALDTDTQYF. The CDR3 DNA sequence: TGTGCCAGCAGTGAGGGGGCCCTCGACACAGATACGCAGTATTTT.

J is TRBJ2-1 and V is TRBV29-1, with a tentative D call TRBD2 (6 bases). V shed 7 bases and J shed 5 bases, with 18 bases lying between them. The CDR3 consists of 14 residues. Germline lookup yields CDR1 SQVTM and CDR2 ANQGSEA. The CDR3, as DNA: TGCAGCGCTACCGGGACTCTATCCGACAATGAGCAGTTCTTC. It specifies CSATGTLSDNEQFF.